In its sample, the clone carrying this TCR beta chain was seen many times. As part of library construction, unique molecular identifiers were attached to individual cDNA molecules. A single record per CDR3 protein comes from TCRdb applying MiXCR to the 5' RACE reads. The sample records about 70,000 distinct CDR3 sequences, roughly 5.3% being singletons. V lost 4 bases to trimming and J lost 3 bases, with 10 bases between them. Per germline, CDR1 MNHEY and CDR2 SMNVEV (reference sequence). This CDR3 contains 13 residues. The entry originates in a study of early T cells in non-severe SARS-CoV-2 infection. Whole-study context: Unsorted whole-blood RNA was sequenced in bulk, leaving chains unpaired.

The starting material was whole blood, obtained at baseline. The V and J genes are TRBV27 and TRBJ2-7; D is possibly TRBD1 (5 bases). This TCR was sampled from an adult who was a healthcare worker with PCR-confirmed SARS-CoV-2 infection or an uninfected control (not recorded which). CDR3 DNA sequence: TGTGCCAGCAGTTGGGGCCAGGGCTACGAGCAGTACTTC. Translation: CASSWGQGYEQYF.